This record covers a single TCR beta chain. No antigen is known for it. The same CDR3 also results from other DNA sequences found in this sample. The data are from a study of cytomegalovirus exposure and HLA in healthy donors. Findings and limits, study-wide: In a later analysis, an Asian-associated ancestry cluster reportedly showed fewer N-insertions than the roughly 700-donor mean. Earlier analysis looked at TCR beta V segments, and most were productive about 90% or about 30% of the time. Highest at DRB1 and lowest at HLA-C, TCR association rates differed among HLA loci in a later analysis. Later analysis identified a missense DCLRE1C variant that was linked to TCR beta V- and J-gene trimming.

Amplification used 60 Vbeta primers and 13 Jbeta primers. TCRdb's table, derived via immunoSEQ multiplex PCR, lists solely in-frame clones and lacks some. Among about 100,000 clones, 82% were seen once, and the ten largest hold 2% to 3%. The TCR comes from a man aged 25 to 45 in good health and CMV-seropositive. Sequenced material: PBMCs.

The DNA of the CDR3 is TGCGCCAGCAGCTTAGGGGCAGATACGCAGTATTTT. This gives the protein CASSLGADTQYF. The chain is built from TRBV5-1 and TRBJ2-3; D is possibly TRBD1 (5 bases). Trimming took 2 bases from V and 4 from J, leaving 5 bases between them. The CDR3 contains 12 residues. Germline V gene sequence: CDR1 SGHRS, CDR2 YFSETQ. The whole variable domain, filled in from reference TRBV5-1 and TRBJ2-3, reads KAGVTQTPRYLIKTRGQQVTLSCSPISGHRSVSWYQQTPGQGLQFLFEYFSETQRNKGNFPGRFSGRQFSNSRSEMNVSTLELGDSALYLCASSLGADTQYFGPGTRLTVL.